This is a list of T cell receptor beta chains from one sample in a study of T-cell memory formation after mild COVID-19. Each CDR3 protein gets one entry after TCRdb re-called the 5' RACE reads with MiXCR. The sample gives hundreds of thousands of distinct CDR3 sequences, under 25% of which show up once; around 14% is in the top ten. Material: PBMCs or a T cell subset sorted from them (not recorded which). These receptor sequences come from an adult woman who had mild COVID-19 (a few samples of this study predate the infection). Cell type and time point are not known. The CDR3 runs from the conserved cysteine through the conserved F or W. The D gene is left open where the match is weak. Expanded clones get a size class; other rows say once, few or many, or leave the size out.

clone_size	v_call	d_call	j_call	cdr3_aa	cdr3_nt
.	TRBV20-1	TRBD2	TRBJ2-3	CSARGTSGATSTDTQYF	TGCAGTGCTAGGGGGACTAGCGGGGCAACTAGCACAGATACGCAGTATTTT
.	TRBV14	.	TRBJ2-5	CASSQRQRKETQYF	TGTGCCAGCAGCCAACGCCAAAGAAAAGAGACCCAGTACTTC
.	TRBV9	TRBD2	TRBJ2-1	CASSSHRLAGVNNEQFF	TGTGCCAGCAGCTCCCACCGACTAGCGGGAGTAAACAATGAGCAGTTCTTC
.	TRBV18	.	TRBJ2-3	CASSPLRSDTQYF	TGTGCCAGCTCACCACTAAGGTCAGATACGCAGTATTTT
.	TRBV5-1	.	TRBJ2-7	CATRAGDPLTYEQYF	TGCGCCACCAGAGCAGGGGACCCTCTGACCTACGAGCAGTACTTC
few	TRBV20-1	TRBD2	TRBJ2-5	CSARVPGLAGVVETQYF	TGCAGTGCTAGAGTCCCGGGACTAGCGGGAGTGGTAGAGACCCAGTACTTC
.	TRBV5-1	TRBD2	TRBJ2-5	CASSSGTSGPTQYF	TGCGCCAGCAGCTCCGGGACTAGCGGACCCACCCAGTACTTC
few	TRBV29-1	TRBD1	TRBJ2-1	CSVVRFDRGYNEQFF	TGCAGCGTCGTACGGTTCGACAGGGGTTACAATGAGCAGTTCTTC
once	TRBV12-3/TRBV12-4	.	TRBJ1-5	CASSLSGSTQPQHF	TGTGCCAGCAGTTTATCCGGGTCAACTCAGCCCCAGCATTTT
.	TRBV6-1	TRBD1	TRBJ2-7	CASVKGDRKTYEQYF	TGTGCCAGCGTGAAGGGGGACAGGAAAACCTACGAGCAGTACTTC
few	TRBV10-3	.	TRBJ2-3	CAIASTDTQYF	TGTGCCATCGCATCGACAGATACGCAGTATTTT
few	TRBV7-3	.	TRBJ2-1	CASSSINEQFF	TGTGCCAGCAGCTCCATCAATGAGCAGTTCTTC
.	TRBV19	.	TRBJ1-1	CASSRGNMNTEAFF	TGTGCCAGTAGCCGGGGGAACATGAACACTGAAGCTTTCTTT
few	TRBV5-1	.	TRBJ1-6	CASSLDSNSPLHF	TGCGCCAGCAGCTTGGACAGTAATTCACCCCTCCACTTT
few	TRBV27	TRBD1	TRBJ2-5	CASSSWTGSVETQYF	TGTGCCAGCAGTTCCTGGACAGGGAGTGTTGAGACCCAGTACTTC
few	TRBV4-2	TRBD2	TRBJ2-1	CASSQDAGGGASEQFF	TGTGCCAGCAGCCAAGATGCGGGCGGGGGGGCCAGTGAGCAGTTCTTC
few	TRBV7-6	.	TRBJ1-2	CASSPDTSANYGYTF	TGTGCCAGCAGCCCCGACACGTCCGCAAACTATGGCTACACCTTC